This T cell receptor beta chain stems from a study of human T cells and chemical hapten exposure. TCRdb fed the RACE reads into MiXCR, producing one record per CDR3 protein. The repertoire consists of 60,000 to 65,000 distinct CDR3 sequences, with approximately 10% occurring once and the leading ten covering about 2.3%. In its sample, this clonotype was seen a few times. Its antigen remains unidentified. V lost 3 bases to trimming and J lost 2 bases; unmatched junction nucleotides: 6. The CDR3 length is 16 residues. CDR1 and CDR2 from the germline V gene are KGHSH and LQKENI. The time point: patch test 3, about 24 weeks after DPC sensitization. Treatment: therapeutic diphenylcyclopropenone sensitization with weekly scalp DPC. Study-level results: Counts of expanded TCRs (at PT1) showed a positive correlation with patch test score.

The sequencing used whole blood, collected in connection with sensitization to the hapten diphenylcyclopropenone (DPC). The receptor was isolated from a woman in her 30s with alopecia areata. Some clones in this sample may be carry-over from other donors' samples. The chain joins TRBV18 to TRBJ2-3; 9 positions agree with TRBD1. The CDR3 region is CASSPGTGIFTDTQYF. The CDR3 region has the DNA TGTGCCAGCTCACCTGGGACAGGGATTTTCACAGATACGCAGTATTTT.